Below, 24 T cell receptor beta chains from the same sample are listed, as sequenced in a study of blood T cell repertoires in COVID-19 (dated by TCRdb to about 2020). Library construction relied on the immunoSEQ multiplex PCR assay. TCRdb limited this immuneACCESS table to in-frame rearrangements with V and J called. A share of clones is missing; checked studies link under half to unresolved V genes, and the rest is unexplained. Within this sample are around 140,000 clones, with roughly 80% of them counted one time only. The ten largest make up approximately 17% of the sample. Sequencing was carried out using peripheral blood. The receptors shown here come from a man in his fifties or sixties with acute or convalescent COVID-19.

This clone was observed a handful of times. The V and J genes are TRBV20-1 and TRBJ1-2, with TRBD1 identical over 9 bases. The CDR3 spans 13 residues. Germline lookup yields CDR1 DFQATT and CDR2 SNEGSKA (reference sequence). V lost 3 bases to trimming and J lost 7 bases; unmatched junction nucleotides: 6. The CDR3 bases are TGCAGTGCTAGTGAACAGGGGGCAGGTGGCTACACCTTC. Translating gives CSASEQGAGGYTF.

The chain links TRBV9 to TRBJ2-3, with TRBD2 matching over 12 bases. From germline, CDR1 is SGDLS and CDR2 YYNGEE. The CDR3 is made up of 15 amino acids. J gave up 6 bases and V 3 bases, and 5 bases lay outside the gene matches. In DNA, the CDR3 is TGTGCCAGCAGCGCTAGCGGGGGGGTATTGGATACGCAGTATTTT. It specifies CASSASGGVLDTQYF. Variable domain in full (rest from reference TRBV9 and TRBJ2-3): DSGVTQTPKHLITATGQRVTLRCSPRSGDLSVYWYQQSLDQGLQFLIQYYNGEERAKGNILERFSAQQFPDLHSELNLSSLELGDSALYFCASSASGGVLDTQYFGPGTRLTVL.

The genes are TRBV6-5 and TRBJ2-5; tentative D call: TRBD2 (6 bases). V was trimmed by 6 bases and J by 1 base, leaving 9 bases between them. The germline V gene encodes CDR1 MNHEY and CDR2 SVGAGI. This CDR3 is built from 13 residues. This CDR3 is CASRQLAQETQYF. The CDR3 DNA follows: TGTGCCAGCAGACAACTAGCCCAAGAGACCCAGTACTTC.

This clone turned up a few times. The chain is built from TRBV3-1 (or the pseudogene TRBV3-2) and TRBJ2-2; 7 bases line up with TRBD2. The V gene's germline CDR1 is LGHDT and CDR2 YNNKEL (reference sequence). The CDR3 extends over 17 amino acids. V shed 3 bases and J 1 base; nucleotides not matched to a gene: 8. The CDR3: CASSQAAKRGNTGELFF. CDR3 DNA sequence: TGTGCCAGCAGCCAGGCCGCGAAGCGGGGGAACACCGGGGAGCTGTTTTTT.

The chain carries TRBV7-6 and TRBJ2-3; 10 nucleotides agree with TRBD2. Looked up from germline, CDR1 is SGHVS and CDR2 is FNYEAQ. The CDR3 extends over 15 amino acids. V dropped 2 bases and J dropped 1; count of bases not matched to a gene: 0. CDR3 nucleotides: TGTGCCAGCAGCTTACTAGCGGGGGGCACAGATACGCAGTATTTT. It specifies CASSLLAGGTDTQYF.

This clone was observed a single time. V and J are TRBV9 and TRBJ1-1; the D is unclear. The CDR3 runs to 13 residues. Germline V CDR1 and CDR2: SGDLS, YYNGEE. V gave up 1 base and J gave up 12 bases, with 16 bases separating them. The DNA for the CDR3 is TGTGCCAGCAGCGTAAGGGTGAGGGAGGTACCTTTCTTT. This translates into CASSVRVREVPFF.

This chain joins TRBV2 and TRBJ1-6; D gene ambiguous. This CDR3 comprises 15 residues. Germline CDR1 SNHLY, CDR2 FYNNEI. V was trimmed by 8 bases and J by 3 bases, leaving 14 bases between them. The CDR3 here is CASLALRDYNSPLHF. The CDR3 DNA sequence: TGTGCCAGCCTGGCACTTCGGGACTATAATTCACCCCTCCACTTT.

The table lists this clone with a count of one. The gene calls are TRBV28 and TRBJ1-5; a possible D gene is TRBD1 (6 bases). Germline-derived CDR1 and CDR2 are MDHEN and SYDVKM. The V end was cut by 5 bases, the J end by 2 bases, with 13 bases between. This CDR3 is built from 15 residues. The DNA of the CDR3 is TGTGCCAGCAGTCCTACAGGGAAGGGCAATCAGCCCCAGCATTTT. Translation gives CASSPTGKGNQPQHF.

V gene TRBV14 combines with J gene TRBJ2-5; 7 nucleotides agree with TRBD1. V trimming: 1 base; J trimming: 7 bases; junction bases outside the gene matches: 9. Germline lookup yields CDR1 SGHDN and CDR2 FVKESK. This CDR3 is 15 amino acids long. Here the CDR3 DNA reads TGTGCCAGCAGCCAAGGGGTAAGGGGGCGTGTGACCCAGTACTTC. It codes for CASSQGVRGRVTQYF. Using reference TRBV14 and TRBJ2-5 for the parts outside the CDR3, the full variable domain is EAGVTQFPSHSVIEKGQTVTLRCDPISGHDNLYWYRRVMGKEIKFLLHFVKESKQDESGMPNNRFLAERTGGTYSTLKVQPAELEDSGVYFCASSQGVRGRVTQYFGPGTRLLVL.

The rearrangement links TRBV5-6 to TRBJ1-1; no definite D call. This CDR3 is 11 amino acids long. CDR1 SGHDT and CDR2 YYEEEE come from the germline V gene. The V end lost 1 base, the J end lost 8 bases, and 6 bases lay between the germline ends. Here the CDR3 DNA reads TGTGCCAGCAGCTTGCTCCGGGAAGCTTTCTTT. Protein: CASSLLREAFF.

The V gene is TRBV9, the J gene TRBJ2-3; 7 nucleotides agree with TRBD2. This CDR3 comprises 17 residues. The junction had 11 bases not matched to a gene; V was cut back by 3 bases and J by 1 base. Germline V CDR1 and CDR2: SGDLS, YYNGEE. The CDR3 coding sequence is TGTGCCAGCAGCGCCCTGAGGACTAGGATGGGCACAGATACGCAGTATTTT. Protein sequence: CASSALRTRMGTDTQYF.

A word on this clone: Other DNA sequences in the same sample also yield this CDR3. The chain recombines TRBV29-1 with TRBJ1-3, with D tentatively TRBD1 (6 bases). Between the trimmed V and J ends, which lost 1 base and 4 bases, there was a span of 8 bases. In germline, CDR1 is SQVTM, CDR2 ANQGSEA. The CDR3 sequence is 13 residues long. Here the CDR3 reads CSVEGGLGNTIYF. In DNA form, the CDR3 reads TGCAGCGTTGAAGGGGGGCTCGGAAACACCATATATTTT.

The chain couples TRBV4-1 to TRBJ2-1; 7 nucleotides match TRBD1. The germline gives CDR1 MGHRA, CDR2 YSYEKL. CDR3 length equals 17 residues. V lost 2 bases to trimming and J lost 3 bases; unmatched junction nucleotides: 10. The DNA for the CDR3 is TGCGCCAGCAGCCAATTTTCGACAGGGTACAACTACAATGAGCAGTTCTTC. Protein product: CASSQFSTGYNYNEQFF.

The chain has TRBV19 and TRBJ2-1, with 11 nucleotides matching TRBD1. J gave up 5 bases and V 4 bases, and 7 bases lay outside the gene matches. The germline gives CDR1 LNHDA, CDR2 SQIVND (reference sequence). The CDR3 runs 16 residues. CDR3 bases: TGTGCCAGTAGTACAGGGACAGGGGGATTACACAATGAGCAGTTCTTC. The encoded protein is CASSTGTGGLHNEQFF.

This chain uses TRBV5-1 with TRBJ2-7; D is perhaps TRBD1 (6 bases). CDR1 and CDR2 from the germline V gene are SGHRS and YFSETQ. The CDR3 is 13 residues long. Trimming took 5 bases from V and 2 from J, leaving 11 bases between them. The DNA for the CDR3 is TGCGCCAGCAGAGCCGGGACAACCTACGAGCAGTACTTC. The encoded protein is CASRAGTTYEQYF.

V is TRBV5-1 and J is TRBJ1-6, with a possible D match to TRBD1 (5 bases). CDR1 and CDR2 from the germline V gene are SGHRS and YFSETQ. The CDR3 extends over 14 amino acids. V was shortened by 0 bases and J by 6 bases, with 7 bases between the two germline ends. CDR3 region: CASSLAQGNSPLHF. As DNA, the CDR3 is TGCGCCAGCAGCTTGGCCCAGGGTAATTCACCCCTCCACTTT.

The chain combines TRBV6-5 with TRBJ2-3; a possible D gene is TRBD2 (5 bases). Germline assignment: CDR1 MNHEY and CDR2 SVGAGI. The CDR3 sequence is 14 residues long. Trimming took off 5 bases at V and 1 base at J, with 10 bases between the two ends. For the CDR3, the DNA is TGTGCCAGCAGTCCACTAGGTGGCACAGATACGCAGTATTTT. Translation gives CASSPLGGTDTQYF.

This sequence joins TRBV30 and TRBJ1-3; 7 nucleotides align to TRBD1. J was trimmed by 4 bases and V by 5 bases; bases with no gene match: 5. The CDR3 is made up of 13 amino acids. Germline V gives CDR1 GTSNPN, CDR2 SVGIG (reference sequence). CDR3 loop: CAWETGRGNTIYF. The CDR3 DNA sequence: TGTGCCTGGGAGACAGGGAGAGGAAACACCATATATTTT.

The V call is TRBV2, the J call TRBJ2-3, with 9 nucleotides matching TRBD1. The CDR3 is 16 amino acids. The trim removed 6 bases at V and 4 bases at J, leaving 11 bases unmatched. CDR1 is SNHLY, CDR2 FYNNEI, per germline. The CDR3: CASRRQGGGSADTQYF. CDR3 nucleotide sequence: TGTGCCAGCAGAAGACAGGGGGGAGGTAGCGCAGATACGCAGTATTTT. The complete variable domain, with remaining parts taken from reference TRBV2 and TRBJ2-3, reads EPEVTQTPSHQVTQMGQEVILRCVPISNHLYFYWYRQILGQKVEFLVSFYNNEISEKSEIFDDQFSVERPDGSNFTLKIRSTKLEDSAMYFCASRRQGGGSADTQYFGPGTRLTVL.

The chain couples TRBV9 to TRBJ1-3; 7 bases agree with TRBD1. The CDR3 runs 15 residues. The germline CDR1 and CDR2 sequences are SGDLS and YYNGEE. With 0 bases clipped from V and 0 bases from J, the junction kept 0 bases outside the gene matches. CDR3 in DNA: TGTGCCAGCAGCGTAGGGGACAGCTCTGGAAACACCATATATTTT. Protein sequence: CASSVGDSSGNTIYF.

The count of this clone is one. The V call is TRBV9, the J call TRBJ1-1; no firm D call. Trimming took 0 bases from V and 0 from J, leaving 9 bases between them. The germline CDR1 and CDR2 sequences are SGDLS and YYNGEE. The CDR3 totals 15 residues. This CDR3 is CASSVGAALNTEAFF. The CDR3 nucleotides are TGTGCCAGCAGCGTAGGGGCAGCCTTGAACACTGAAGCTTTCTTT.

This chain joins TRBV2 and TRBJ1-1, with 8 bases fitting TRBD1. The V and J ends lost 9 bases and 1 base, in that order; junction bases with no gene match: 10. CDR3 length: 15 residues. Looked up from germline, CDR1 is SNHLY and CDR2 is FYNNEI. The CDR3 reads CASRQGITQNTEAFF. The CDR3 nucleotides read TGTGCCAGTAGACAGGGGATAACGCAGAACACTGAAGCTTTCTTT.

This sequence joins TRBV12-5 and TRBJ1-1, with 9 bases aligning to TRBD1. This CDR3 is 15 amino acids long. Looked up from germline, CDR1 is LGHNT and CDR2 is FRNRAP. V gave up 4 bases and J gave up 3 bases; unmatched junction bases: 6. For the CDR3, the DNA is TGTGCTAGTGGTTCAGGACAGGGGCTCGACACTGAAGCTTTCTTT. This sequence encodes CASGSGQGLDTEAFF.

Points on this clone: The identical CDR3 is also encoded by other nucleotide sequences in the sample. This sequence joins TRBV5-1 and TRBJ1-1, with 8 bases that match TRBD1. With V trimmed by 4 bases and J by 3 bases, 5 bases remained unmatched. The CDR3 loop spans 14 amino acids. The germline gives CDR1 SGHRS, CDR2 YFSETQ. The CDR3, as DNA: TGCGCCAGCAGCCTAGGACAGGGTTACACTGAAGCTTTCTTT. Translated: CASSLGQGYTEAFF. Supplemented by reference TRBV5-1 and TRBJ1-1, the full variable domain reads KAGVTQTPRYLIKTRGQQVTLSCSPISGHRSVSWYQQTPGQGLQFLFEYFSETQRNKGNFPGRFSGRQFSNSRSEMNVSTLELGDSALYLCASSLGQGYTEAFFGQGTRLTVV.